This TCR beta chain appears in the sequencing data of a study of monozygotic twins with inflammatory bowel disease. Study-level points and caveats: A distinction between different T cell subtypes was not possible.

CDR3 length equals 16 residues. From germline, CDR1 is SEHNR and CDR2 FQNEAQ (reference sequence). In eight separate reactions per sample, cDNA was generated. During cDNA synthesis, UMIs that each contained a 6-nucleotide sample barcode were added by means of template switching. Nested PCRs of around 15 and 10 cycles, two in total, were run on TCRalpha and TCRbeta cDNA. TCRdb reprocessed the 5' RACE reads and reports one entry per CDR3 protein, with no DNA. The clone table shows approximately 400,000 distinct CDR3 sequences, with the ten largest holding around 2.6%. Turning to this clonotype: The antigen is unknown.

V gene TRBV7-9 combines with J gene TRBJ2-3; the TCRdb D gene call, TRBD2, has no DNA to confirm it. The TCR comes from a human donor with ulcerative colitis or Crohn's disease, or a healthy co-twin of an affected twin (not recorded which). Source material: blood. CDR3 in amino acids: CASSLVISGSTDTQYF.